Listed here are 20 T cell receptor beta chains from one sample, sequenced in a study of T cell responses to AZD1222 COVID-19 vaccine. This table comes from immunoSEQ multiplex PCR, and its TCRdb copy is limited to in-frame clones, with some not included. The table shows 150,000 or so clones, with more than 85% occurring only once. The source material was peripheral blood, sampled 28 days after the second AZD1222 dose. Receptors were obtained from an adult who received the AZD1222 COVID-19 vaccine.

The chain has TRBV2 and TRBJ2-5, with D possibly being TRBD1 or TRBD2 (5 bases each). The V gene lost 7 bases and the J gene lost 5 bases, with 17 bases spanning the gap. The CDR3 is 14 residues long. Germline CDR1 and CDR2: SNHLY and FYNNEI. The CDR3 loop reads CASTLGRRKETQYF. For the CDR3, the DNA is TGTGCCAGCACTTTGGGACGGCGAAAGGAGACCCAGTACTTC.

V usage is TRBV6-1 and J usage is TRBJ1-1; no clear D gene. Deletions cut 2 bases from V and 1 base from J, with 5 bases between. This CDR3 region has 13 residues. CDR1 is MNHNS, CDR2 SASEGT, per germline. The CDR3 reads CASSESRNTEAFF. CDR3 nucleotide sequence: TGTGCCAGCAGTGAAAGTAGGAACACTGAAGCTTTCTTT.

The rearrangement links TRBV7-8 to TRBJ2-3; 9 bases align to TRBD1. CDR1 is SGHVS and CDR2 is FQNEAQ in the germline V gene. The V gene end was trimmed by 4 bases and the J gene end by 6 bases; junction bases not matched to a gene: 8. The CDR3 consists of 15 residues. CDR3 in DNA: TGTGCCAGCAGCTACTGGACAGGGGCTCAGGATACGCAGTATTTT. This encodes CASSYWTGAQDTQYF.

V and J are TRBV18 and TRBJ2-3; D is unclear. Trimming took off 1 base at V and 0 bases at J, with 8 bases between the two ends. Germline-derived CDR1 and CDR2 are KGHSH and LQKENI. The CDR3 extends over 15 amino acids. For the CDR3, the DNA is TGTGCCAGCTCACCACAACCTAAGAGCACAGATACGCAGTATTTT. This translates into CASSPQPKSTDTQYF. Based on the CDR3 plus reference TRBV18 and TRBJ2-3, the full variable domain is NAGVMQNPRHLVRRRGQEARLRCSPMKGHSHVYWYRQLPEEGLKFMVYLQKENIIDESGMPKERFSAEFPKEGPSILRIQQVVRGDSAAYFCASSPQPKSTDTQYFGPGTRLTVL.

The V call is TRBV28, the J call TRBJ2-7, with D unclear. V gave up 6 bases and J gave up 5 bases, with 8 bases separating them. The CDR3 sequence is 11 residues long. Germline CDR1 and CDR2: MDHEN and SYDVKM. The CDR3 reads CASSTRDEQYF. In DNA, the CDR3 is TGTGCCAGCAGCACTCGGGACGAGCAGTACTTC.

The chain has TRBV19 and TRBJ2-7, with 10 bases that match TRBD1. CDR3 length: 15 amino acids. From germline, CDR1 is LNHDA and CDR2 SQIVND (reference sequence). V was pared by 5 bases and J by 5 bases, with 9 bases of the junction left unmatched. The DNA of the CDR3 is TGTGCCAGTAGTCCCAGGGGACAGGGGAGGAACGAGCAGTACTTC. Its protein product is CASSPRGQGRNEQYF.

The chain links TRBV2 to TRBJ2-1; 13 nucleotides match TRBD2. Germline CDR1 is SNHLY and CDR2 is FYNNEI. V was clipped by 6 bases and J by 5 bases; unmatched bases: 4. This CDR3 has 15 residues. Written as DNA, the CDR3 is TGTGCCAGCAGCCGGGGACTAGCGGGGAACAATGAGCAGTTCTTC. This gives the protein CASSRGLAGNNEQFF.

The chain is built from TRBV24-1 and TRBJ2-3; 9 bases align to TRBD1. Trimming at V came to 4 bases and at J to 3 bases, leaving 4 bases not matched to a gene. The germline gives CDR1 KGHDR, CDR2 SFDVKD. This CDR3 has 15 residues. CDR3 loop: CATSEGQGATDTQYF. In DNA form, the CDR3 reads TGTGCCACCAGTGAGGGACAGGGCGCGACAGATACGCAGTATTTT.

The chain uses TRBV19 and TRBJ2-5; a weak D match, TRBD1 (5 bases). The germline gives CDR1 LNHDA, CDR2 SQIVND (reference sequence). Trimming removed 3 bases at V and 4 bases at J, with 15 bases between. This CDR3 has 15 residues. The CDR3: CASSIGHNLGETQYF. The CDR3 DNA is TGTGCCAGTAGTATCGGACACAATCTCGGAGAGACCCAGTACTTC. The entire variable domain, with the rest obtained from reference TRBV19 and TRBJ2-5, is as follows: DGGITQSPKYLFRKEGQNVTLSCEQNLNHDAMYWYRQDPGQGLRLIYYSQIVNDFQKGDIAEGYSVSREKKESFPLTVTSAQKNPTAFYLCASSIGHNLGETQYFGPGTRLLVL.

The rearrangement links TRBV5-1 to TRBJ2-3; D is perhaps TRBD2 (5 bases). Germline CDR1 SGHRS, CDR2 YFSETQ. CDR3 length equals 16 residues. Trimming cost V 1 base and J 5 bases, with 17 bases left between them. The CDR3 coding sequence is TGCGCCAGCAGCTTGTACGGCAACATCGCGGGAGATACGCAGTATTTT. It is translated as CASSLYGNIAGDTQYF.

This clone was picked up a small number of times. CDR3 residues: CASSQGPLIQPQHF. CDR3 DNA sequence: TGCGCCAGCTCACAGGGTCCGTTGATTCAGCCCCAGCATTTT. This sequence joins TRBV10-1 and TRBJ1-5, with a tentative D call TRBD1 (6 bases). CDR1 is WNHNN, CDR2 SYGVQD, per germline (reference sequence). V shed 8 bases and J shed 6 bases, with 17 bases lying between them. This CDR3 has 14 amino acids.

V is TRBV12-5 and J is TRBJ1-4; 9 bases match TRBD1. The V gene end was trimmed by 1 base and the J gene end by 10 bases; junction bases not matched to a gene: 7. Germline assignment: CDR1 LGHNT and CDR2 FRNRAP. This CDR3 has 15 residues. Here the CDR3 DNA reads TGTGCTAGTGGTTTGGGCAGACAGGGGGTGGGAAAACTGTTTTTT. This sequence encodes CASGLGRQGVGKLFF.

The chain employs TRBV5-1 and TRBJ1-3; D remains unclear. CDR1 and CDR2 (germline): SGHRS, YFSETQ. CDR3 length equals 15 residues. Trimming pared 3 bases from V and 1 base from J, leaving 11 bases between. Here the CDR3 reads CASSSGRQSGNTIYF. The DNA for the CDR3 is TGCGCCAGCAGCTCTGGACGGCAGTCTGGAAACACCATATATTTT.

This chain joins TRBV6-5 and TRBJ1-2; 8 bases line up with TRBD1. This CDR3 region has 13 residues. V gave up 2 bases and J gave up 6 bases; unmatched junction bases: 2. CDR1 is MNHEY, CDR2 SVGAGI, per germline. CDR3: CASSYGQGDGYTF. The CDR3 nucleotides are TGTGCCAGCAGTTACGGACAGGGCGATGGCTACACCTTC.

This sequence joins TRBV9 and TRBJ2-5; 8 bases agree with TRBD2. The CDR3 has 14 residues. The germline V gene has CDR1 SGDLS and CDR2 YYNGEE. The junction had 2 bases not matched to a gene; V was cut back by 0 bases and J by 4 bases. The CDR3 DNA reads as TGTGCCAGCAGCGTAGCCCTAGCGGGAGAGACCCAGTACTTC. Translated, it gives CASSVALAGETQYF.

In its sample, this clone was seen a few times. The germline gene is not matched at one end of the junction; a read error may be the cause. CDR3 bases: TGTGCCAGCAGCCAGGCCAAGCGGAACCCTTCCGCCTTC. It encodes CASSQAKRNPSAF. This sequence joins TRBV3-1 (or the pseudogene TRBV3-2) and TRBJ1-2; no definite D call. The germline V gene has CDR1 LGHDT and CDR2 YNNKEL (reference sequence). The CDR3 loop spans 13 amino acids.

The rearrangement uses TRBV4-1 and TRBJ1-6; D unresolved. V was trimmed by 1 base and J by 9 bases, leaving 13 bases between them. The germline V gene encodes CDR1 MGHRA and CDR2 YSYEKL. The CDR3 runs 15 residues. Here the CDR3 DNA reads TGCGCCAGCAGCCAAGTGGTTCCCGACGGTTCACCCCTCCACTTT. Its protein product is CASSQVVPDGSPLHF.

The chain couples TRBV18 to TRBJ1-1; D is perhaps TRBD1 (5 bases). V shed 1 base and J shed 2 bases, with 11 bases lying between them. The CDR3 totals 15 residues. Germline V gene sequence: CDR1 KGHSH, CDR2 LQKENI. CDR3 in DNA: TGTGCCAGCTCACCACGGCCAGGGATCAACACTGAAGCTTTCTTT. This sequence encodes CASSPRPGINTEAFF. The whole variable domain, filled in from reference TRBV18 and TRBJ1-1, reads NAGVMQNPRHLVRRRGQEARLRCSPMKGHSHVYWYRQLPEEGLKFMVYLQKENIIDESGMPKERFSAEFPKEGPSILRIQQVVRGDSAAYFCASSPRPGINTEAFFGQGTRLTVV.

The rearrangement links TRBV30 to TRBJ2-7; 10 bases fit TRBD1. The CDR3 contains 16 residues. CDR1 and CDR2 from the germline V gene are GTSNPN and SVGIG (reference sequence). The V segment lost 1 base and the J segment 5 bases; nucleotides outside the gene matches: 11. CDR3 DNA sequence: TGTGCCTGGAGTGAACTAGGGACAGGGGAGACCCACGAGCAGTACTTC. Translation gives CAWSELGTGETHEQYF.

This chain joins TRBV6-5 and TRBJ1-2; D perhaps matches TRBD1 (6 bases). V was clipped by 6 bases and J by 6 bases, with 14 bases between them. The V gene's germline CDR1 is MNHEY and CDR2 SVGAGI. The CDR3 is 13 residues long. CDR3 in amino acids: CASRGTSENGYTF. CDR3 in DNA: TGTGCCAGCAGGGGGACATCCGAAAATGGCTACACCTTC.